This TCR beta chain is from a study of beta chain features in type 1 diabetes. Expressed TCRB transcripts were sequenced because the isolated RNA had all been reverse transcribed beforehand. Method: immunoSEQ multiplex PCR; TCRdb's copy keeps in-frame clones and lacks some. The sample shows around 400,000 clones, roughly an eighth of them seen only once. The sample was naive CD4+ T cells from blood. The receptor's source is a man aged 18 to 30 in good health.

CDR3 sequence reads: CASSSDMTSGLSYEQYF. CDR3 sequence (DNA): TGTGCCAGCAGTTCAGATATGACTAGCGGACTCTCCTACGAGCAGTACTTC. This chain uses TRBV11-2 with TRBJ2-7, with 9 bases fitting TRBD2. The CDR3 sequence is 17 residues long. Trimming at V came to 6 bases and at J to 0 bases, leaving 12 bases not matched to a gene. Germline V gene data show CDR1 as SGHAT and CDR2 as FQNNGV.